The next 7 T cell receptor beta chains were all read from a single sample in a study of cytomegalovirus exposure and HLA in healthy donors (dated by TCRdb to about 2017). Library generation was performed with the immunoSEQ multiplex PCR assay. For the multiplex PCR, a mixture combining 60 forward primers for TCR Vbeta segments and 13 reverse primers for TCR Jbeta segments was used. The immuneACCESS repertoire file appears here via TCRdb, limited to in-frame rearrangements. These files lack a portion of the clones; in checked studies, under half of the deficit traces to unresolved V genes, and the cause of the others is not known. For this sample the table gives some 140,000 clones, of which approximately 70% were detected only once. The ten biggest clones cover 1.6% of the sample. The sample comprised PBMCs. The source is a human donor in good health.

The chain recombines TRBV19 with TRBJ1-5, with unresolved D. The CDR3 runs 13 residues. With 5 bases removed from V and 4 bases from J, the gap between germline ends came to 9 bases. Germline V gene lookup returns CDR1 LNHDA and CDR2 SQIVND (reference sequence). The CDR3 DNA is TGTGCCAGTAGTGTGGCAGAAAATCAGCCCCAGCATTTT. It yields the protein CASSVAENQPQHF. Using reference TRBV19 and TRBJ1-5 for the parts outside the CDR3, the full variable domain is DGGITQSPKYLFRKEGQNVTLSCEQNLNHDAMYWYRQDPGQGLRLIYYSQIVNDFQKGDIAEGYSVSREKKESFPLTVTSAQKNPTAFYLCASSVAENQPQHFGDGTRLSIL.

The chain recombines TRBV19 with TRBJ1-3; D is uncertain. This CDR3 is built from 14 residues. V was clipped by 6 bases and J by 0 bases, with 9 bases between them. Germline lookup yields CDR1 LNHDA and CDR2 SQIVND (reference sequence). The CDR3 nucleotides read TGTGCCAGTAGAGTCGGGTCCTCTGGAAACACCATATATTTT. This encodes CASRVGSSGNTIYF.

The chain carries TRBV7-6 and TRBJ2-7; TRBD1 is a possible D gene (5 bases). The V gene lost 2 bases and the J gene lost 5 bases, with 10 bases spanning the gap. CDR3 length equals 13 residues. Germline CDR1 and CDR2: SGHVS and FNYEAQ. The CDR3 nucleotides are TGTGCCAGCAGCTTAAGTCCCAGGGACGAGCAGTACTTC. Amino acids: CASSLSPRDEQYF.

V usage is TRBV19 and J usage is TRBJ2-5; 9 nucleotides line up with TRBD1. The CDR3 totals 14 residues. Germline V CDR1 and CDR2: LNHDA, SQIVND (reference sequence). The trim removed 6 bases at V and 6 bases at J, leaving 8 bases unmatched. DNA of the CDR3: TGTGCCAGTAGCAGTACAGGGGGCAGGAAGACCCAGTACTTC. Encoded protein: CASSSTGGRKTQYF.

The CDR3 coding sequence is TGTGCCAGCTCAGTCGGACTGGAAGAGACCCAGTACTTC. Its translation is CASSVGLEETQYF. This rearrangement joins TRBV18 to TRBJ2-5; D is possibly TRBD2 (5 bases). Trimming stripped 5 bases from V and 3 bases from J, with 10 bases between. This CDR3 has 13 residues. CDR1 KGHSH and CDR2 LQKENI come from the germline V gene.

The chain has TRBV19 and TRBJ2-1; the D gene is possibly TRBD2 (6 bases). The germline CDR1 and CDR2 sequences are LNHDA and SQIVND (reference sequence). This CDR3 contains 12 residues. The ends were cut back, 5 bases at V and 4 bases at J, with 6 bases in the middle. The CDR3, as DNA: TGTGCCAGTAGTGGACTATACAATGAGCAGTTCTTC. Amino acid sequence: CASSGLYNEQFF. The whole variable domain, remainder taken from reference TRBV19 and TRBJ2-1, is DGGITQSPKYLFRKEGQNVTLSCEQNLNHDAMYWYRQDPGQGLRLIYYSQIVNDFQKGDIAEGYSVSREKKESFPLTVTSAQKNPTAFYLCASSGLYNEQFFGPGTRLTVL.

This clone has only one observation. The CDR3 DNA reads as TGTGCCAGCCCTCCCCTGGGGGACAAGGGTAACACTGAAGCTTTCTTT. The encoded protein is CASPPLGDKGNTEAFF. The chain carries TRBV14 and TRBJ1-1; perhaps TRBD1 as D (6 bases). CDR3 length: 16 residues. Trimming removed 8 bases at V and 2 bases at J, with 21 bases between. Per germline, CDR1 SGHDN and CDR2 FVKESK.